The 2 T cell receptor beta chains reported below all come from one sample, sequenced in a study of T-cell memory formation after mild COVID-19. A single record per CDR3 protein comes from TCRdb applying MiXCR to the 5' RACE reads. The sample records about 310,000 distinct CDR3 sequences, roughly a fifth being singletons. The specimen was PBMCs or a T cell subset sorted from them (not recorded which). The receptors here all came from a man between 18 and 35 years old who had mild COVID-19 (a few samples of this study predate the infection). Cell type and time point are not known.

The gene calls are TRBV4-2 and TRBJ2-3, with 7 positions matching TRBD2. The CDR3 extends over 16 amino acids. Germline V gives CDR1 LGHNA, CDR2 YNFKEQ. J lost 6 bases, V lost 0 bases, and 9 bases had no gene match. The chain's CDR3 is CASSQEPSGGMDTQYF. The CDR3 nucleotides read TGTGCCAGCAGCCAAGAGCCTAGCGGTGGTATGGATACGCAGTATTTT.

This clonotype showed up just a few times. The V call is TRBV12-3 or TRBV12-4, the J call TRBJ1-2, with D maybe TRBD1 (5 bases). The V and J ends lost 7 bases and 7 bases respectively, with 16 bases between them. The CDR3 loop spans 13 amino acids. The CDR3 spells CASTQGQWGGYTF. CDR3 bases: TGTGCCAGCACCCAGGGTCAGTGGGGTGGCTACACCTTC.